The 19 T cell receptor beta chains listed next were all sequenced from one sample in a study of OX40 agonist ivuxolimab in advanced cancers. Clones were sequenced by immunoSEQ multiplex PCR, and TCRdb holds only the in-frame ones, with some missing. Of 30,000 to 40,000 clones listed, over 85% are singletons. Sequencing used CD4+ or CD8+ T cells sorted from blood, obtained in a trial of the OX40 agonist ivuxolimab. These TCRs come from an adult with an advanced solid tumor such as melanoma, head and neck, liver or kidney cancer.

CDR3 DNA sequence: TGTGCCAGCAGTATCGCGACTAGCGGGAGTCCCTACAATGAGCAGTTCTTC. Its protein is CASSIATSGSPYNEQFF. V is TRBV27 and J is TRBJ2-1; 12 bases are a match to TRBD2. V lost 5 bases, J lost 2 bases, and 7 bases stayed unmatched. Germline lookup yields CDR1 MNHEY and CDR2 SMNVEV (reference sequence). This CDR3 has 17 amino acids.

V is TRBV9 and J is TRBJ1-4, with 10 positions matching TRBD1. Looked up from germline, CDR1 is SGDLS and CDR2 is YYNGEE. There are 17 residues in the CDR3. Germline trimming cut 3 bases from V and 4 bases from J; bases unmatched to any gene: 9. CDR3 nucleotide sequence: TGTGCCAGCAGCGCCCGCTTTGGGACAGGGGATAATGAAAAACTGTTTTTT. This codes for CASSARFGTGDNEKLFF.

DNA of the CDR3: TGTGCCAGCAGCCAAGGGATCGCAGTGAAGCAGTTCTTC. The encoded protein is CASSQGIAVKQFF. V gene TRBV14 combines with J gene TRBJ2-1; no definite D call. The CDR3 consists of 13 residues. V was clipped by 1 base and J by 11 bases, with 12 bases between them. Germline loops: CDR1 SGHDN, CDR2 FVKESK.

The CDR3 spells CASSAFRDSNTEAFF. CDR3 nucleotides: TGTGCCAGCAGCGCCTTCCGGGACTCGAACACTGAAGCTTTCTTT. This rearrangement joins TRBV9 to TRBJ1-1, with D perhaps TRBD1 (5 bases). This CDR3 has 15 residues. The germline V gene encodes CDR1 SGDLS and CDR2 YYNGEE. Trimming stripped 3 bases from V and 1 base from J, with 13 bases between.

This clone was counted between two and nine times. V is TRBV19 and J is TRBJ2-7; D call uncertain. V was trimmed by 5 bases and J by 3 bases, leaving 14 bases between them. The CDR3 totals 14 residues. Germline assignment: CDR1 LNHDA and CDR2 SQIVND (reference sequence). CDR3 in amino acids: CASSLPGAVYEQYF. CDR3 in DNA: TGTGCCAGTAGTTTGCCAGGAGCTGTCTACGAGCAGTACTTC.

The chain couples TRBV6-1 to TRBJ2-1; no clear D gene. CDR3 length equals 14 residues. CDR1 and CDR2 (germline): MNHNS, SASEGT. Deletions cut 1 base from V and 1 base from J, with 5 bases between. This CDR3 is CASSEGWSYNEQFF. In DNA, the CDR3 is TGTGCCAGCAGTGAAGGGTGGTCCTACAATGAGCAGTTCTTC.

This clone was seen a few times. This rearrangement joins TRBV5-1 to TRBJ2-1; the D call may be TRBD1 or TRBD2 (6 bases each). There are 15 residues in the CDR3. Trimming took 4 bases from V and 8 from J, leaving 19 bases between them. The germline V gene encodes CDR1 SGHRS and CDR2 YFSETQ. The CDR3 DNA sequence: TGCGCCAGCAGCCCACTGGGCCGGGGGCCTGATGAGCAGTTCTTC. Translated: CASSPLGRGPDEQFF.

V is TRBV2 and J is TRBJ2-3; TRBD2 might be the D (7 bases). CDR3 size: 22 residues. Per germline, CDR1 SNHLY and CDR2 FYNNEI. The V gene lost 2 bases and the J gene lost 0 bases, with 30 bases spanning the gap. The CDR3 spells CASSELLEAGANPRISTDTQYF. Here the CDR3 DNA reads TGTGCCAGCAGTGAATTATTGGAGGCGGGGGCCAACCCTCGAATTAGCACAGATACGCAGTATTTT.

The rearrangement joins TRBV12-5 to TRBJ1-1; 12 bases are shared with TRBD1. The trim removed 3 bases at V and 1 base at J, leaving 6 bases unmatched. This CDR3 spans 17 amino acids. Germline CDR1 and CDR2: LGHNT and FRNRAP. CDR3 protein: CASGLAGTGGRNTEAFF. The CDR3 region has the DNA TGTGCTAGTGGTTTAGCCGGGACAGGGGGCAGGAACACTGAAGCTTTCTTT.

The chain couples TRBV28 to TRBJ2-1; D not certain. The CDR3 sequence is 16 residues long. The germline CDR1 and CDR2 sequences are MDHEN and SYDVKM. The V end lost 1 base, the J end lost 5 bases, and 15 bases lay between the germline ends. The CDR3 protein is CASSLFEVPANNEQFF. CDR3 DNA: TGTGCCAGCAGTTTATTTGAGGTACCCGCAAACAATGAGCAGTTCTTC.

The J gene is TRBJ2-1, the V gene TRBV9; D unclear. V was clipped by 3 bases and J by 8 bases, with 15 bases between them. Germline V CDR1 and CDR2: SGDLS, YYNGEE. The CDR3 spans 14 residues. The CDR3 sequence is CASSGPIVRDEQFF. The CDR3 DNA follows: TGTGCCAGCAGCGGGCCCATTGTGCGCGATGAGCAGTTCTTC. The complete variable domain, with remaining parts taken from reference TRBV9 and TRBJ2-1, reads DSGVTQTPKHLITATGQRVTLRCSPRSGDLSVYWYQQSLDQGLQFLIQYYNGEERAKGNILERFSAQQFPDLHSELNLSSLELGDSALYFCASSGPIVRDEQFFGPGTRLTVL.

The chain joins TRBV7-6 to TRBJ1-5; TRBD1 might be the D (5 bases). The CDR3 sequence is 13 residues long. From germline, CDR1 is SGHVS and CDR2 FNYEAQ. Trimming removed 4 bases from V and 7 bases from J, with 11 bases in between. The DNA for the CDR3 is TGTGCCAGCAGCTCGGGGCCAGAACAGCCCCAGCATTTT. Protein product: CASSSGPEQPQHF.

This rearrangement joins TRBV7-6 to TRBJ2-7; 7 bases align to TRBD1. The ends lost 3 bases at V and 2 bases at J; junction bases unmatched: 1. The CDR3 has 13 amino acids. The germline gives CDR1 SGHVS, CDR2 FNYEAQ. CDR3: CASSLTGTYEQYF. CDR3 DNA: TGTGCCAGCAGCTTGACAGGGACCTACGAGCAGTACTTC.

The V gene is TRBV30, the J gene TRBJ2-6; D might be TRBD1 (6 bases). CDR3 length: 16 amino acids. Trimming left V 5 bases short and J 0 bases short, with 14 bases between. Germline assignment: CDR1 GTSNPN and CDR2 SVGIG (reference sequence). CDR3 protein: CAWVDDRPSGANVLTF. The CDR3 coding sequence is TGTGCCTGGGTGGATGACAGGCCCTCTGGGGCCAACGTCCTGACTTTC.

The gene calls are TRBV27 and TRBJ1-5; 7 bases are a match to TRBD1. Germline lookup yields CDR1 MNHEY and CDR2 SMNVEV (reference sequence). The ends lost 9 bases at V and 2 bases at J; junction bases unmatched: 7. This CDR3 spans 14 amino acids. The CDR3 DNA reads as TGTGCCAGTGCTGACAGGGCGGGCAATCAGCCCCAGCATTTT. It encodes CASADRAGNQPQHF.

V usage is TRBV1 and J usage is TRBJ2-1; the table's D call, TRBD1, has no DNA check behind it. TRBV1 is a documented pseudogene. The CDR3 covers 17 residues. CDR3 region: CTSSQVSGTGYNNEQFF. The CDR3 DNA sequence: TGCACCAGCAGCCAAGTCTCCGGGACAGGGTATAACAATGAGCAGTTCTTC.

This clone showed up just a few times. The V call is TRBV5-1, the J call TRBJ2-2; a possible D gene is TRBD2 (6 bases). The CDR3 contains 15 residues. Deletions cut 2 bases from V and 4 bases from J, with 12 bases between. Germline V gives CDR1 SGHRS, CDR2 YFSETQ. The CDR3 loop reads CASSLHLGGTGELFF. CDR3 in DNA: TGCGCCAGCAGCTTACACTTGGGGGGCACCGGGGAGCTGTTTTTT.

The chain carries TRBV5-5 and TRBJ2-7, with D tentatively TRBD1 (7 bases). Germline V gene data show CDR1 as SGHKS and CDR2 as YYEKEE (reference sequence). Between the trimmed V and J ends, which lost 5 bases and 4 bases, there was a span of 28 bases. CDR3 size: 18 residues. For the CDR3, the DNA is TGTGCCAGCAGAGATAATACGGGGTCAGGGGGAGGCGCGTACGAGCAGTACTTC. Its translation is CASRDNTGSGGGAYEQYF.

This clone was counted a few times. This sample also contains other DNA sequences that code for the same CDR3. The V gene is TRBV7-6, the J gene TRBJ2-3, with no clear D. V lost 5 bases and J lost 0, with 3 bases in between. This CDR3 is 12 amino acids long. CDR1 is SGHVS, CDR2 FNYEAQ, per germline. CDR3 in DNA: TGTGCCAGCAGCCTTAGCACAGATACGCAGTATTTT. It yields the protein CASSLSTDTQYF.